This T cell receptor (beta chain) came from a study of control samples from healthy donors and cancer patients (dated by TCRdb to about 2020). In the case of this clone: This receptor's antigen is unknown. No base quality information exists; no much larger clone differs at one position.

Libraries were made using the immunoSEQ multiplex PCR assay. The table comes from immuneACCESS by way of TCRdb, which keeps in-frame sequences with V and J called. Part of the clones is missing from these tables; in studies checked, under half for an unresolved V gene and the rest for unknown reasons. The sample records 200,000 to 250,000 clones, 85% to 95% of which are singletons. Approximately 1.5% of the sample is taken by the ten largest. CDR1 and CDR2, per the germline V gene, are SQVTM and ANQGSEA. CDR3 length: 13 amino acids, cysteine to phenylalanine. Only the CDR3 part of the read is kept: 39 bases, read in frame from the first base. V was cut back by 4 bases and J by 4 bases, leaving a gap of 13 bases between them.

This sequence uses TRBV29-1 and TRBJ1-1, with the identity of the D gene unclear. Sequenced sample: blood. This receptor was taken from a man aged 50 to 60 in good health. The bases read TGCAGCGTTGTAGAGAATGGAGGCACTGAAGCTTTCTTT. This gives the protein CSVVENGGTEAFF.